This T cell receptor (beta chain) was retrieved from a study of OX40 agonist ivuxolimab in advanced cancers. Study information: Patients treated during dose escalation were battling hepatocellular carcinoma, melanoma, renal cell or head and neck cancer. Study-level results: Specificity for antigen went undetermined in the expanded peripheral T cells. It was also the case that some nonresponders had low normalized T-cell clonal expansion. Expanded clones were, on average, more numerous among CD8+ T cells than CD4+.

This clone was observed a single time. What it binds is not known. Profiled with immunoSEQ multiplex PCR; TCRdb holds only in-frame clones, not every one. The sample yields about 100,000 clones, around nine tenths seen once. V was clipped by 2 bases and J by 3 bases, with 4 bases between them. The germline V gene has CDR1 LGHNA and CDR2 YNFKEQ. This CDR3 has 13 residues. The genes are TRBV4-2 and TRBJ2-2; D is undetermined. Sequencing was performed on CD4+ or CD8+ T cells sorted from blood, taken in a trial of the OX40 agonist ivuxolimab. This receptor was taken from an adult with an advanced solid tumor such as melanoma, head and neck, liver or kidney cancer. Written as DNA, the CDR3 is TGTGCCAGCAGCCAACTCGACACCGGGGAGCTGTTTTTT. Translating gives CASSQLDTGELFF.